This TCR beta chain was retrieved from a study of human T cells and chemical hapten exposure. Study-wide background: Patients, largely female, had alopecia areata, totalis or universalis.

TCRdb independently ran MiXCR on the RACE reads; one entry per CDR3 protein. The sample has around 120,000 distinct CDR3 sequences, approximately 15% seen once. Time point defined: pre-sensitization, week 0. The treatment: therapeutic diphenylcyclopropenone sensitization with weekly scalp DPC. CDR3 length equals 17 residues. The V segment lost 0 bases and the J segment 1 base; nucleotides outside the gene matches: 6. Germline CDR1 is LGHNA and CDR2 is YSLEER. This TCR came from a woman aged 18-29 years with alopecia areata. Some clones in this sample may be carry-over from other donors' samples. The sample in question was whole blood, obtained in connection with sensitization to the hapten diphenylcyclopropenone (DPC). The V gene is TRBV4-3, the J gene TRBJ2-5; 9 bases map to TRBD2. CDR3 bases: TGCGCCAGCAGCCAAGAAGTCGCGGGGGGGTTCCAAGAGACCCAGTACTTC. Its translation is CASSQEVAGGFQETQYF.